Following are 4 T cell receptor beta chains from one sample sequenced in a study of CD8 T cells in Susac syndrome. It was with random hexamers that about 0.45 to 1 ug RNA was reverse transcribed. TCRdb re-analysed the immunoSEQ multiplex PCR reads in MiXCR, keeping a single row per CDR3 protein. The repertoire consists of hundreds of thousands of distinct CDR3 sequences, with roughly 85% occurring once and the leading ten covering roughly 0.21%. The sequencing sample was made of CD8+ T cells from PBMCs. The origin of the receptors is a human donor with multiple sclerosis.

The count of this clonotype is one. The chain employs TRBV4-3 and TRBJ1-1, with D possibly TRBD1 on 6 matching bases. The germline V and J ends were trimmed by 0 bases and 7 bases, with 12 bases remaining between them. Germline CDR1 reads LGHNA; CDR2 reads YSLEER. This CDR3 region has 14 residues. The CDR3 sequence is CASSQDRGTHEAFF. DNA for the CDR3: TGCGCCAGCAGCCAAGATCGGGGGACACATGAAGCTTTCTTT.

CDR3 residues: CSVEDGGSYEQYF. As DNA, the CDR3 is TGCAGCGTTGAAGATGGGGGGTCCTACGAGCAGTACTTC. The chain links TRBV29-1 to TRBJ2-7; a weak D match, TRBD2 (6 bases). V gave up 0 bases and J gave up 1 base, with 7 bases separating them. Germline V CDR1 and CDR2: SQVTM, ANQGSEA. The CDR3 sequence is 13 residues long.

The genes are TRBV30 and TRBJ2-7, with a tentative D call TRBD2 (5 bases). CDR3 length equals 14 residues. CDR1 and CDR2 (germline): GTSNPN, SVGIG (reference sequence). Trimming left V 5 bases short and J 4 bases short, with 18 bases between. CDR3 sequence reads: CAWDTGLSGYEQYF. The CDR3 DNA is TGTGCCTGGGACACGGGTCTTTCGGGATACGAGCAGTACTTC.

V gene TRBV11-2 combines with J gene TRBJ2-7; possible D gene TRBD1, 6 bases. CDR1 is SGHAT, CDR2 FQNNGV, per germline. The V gene lost 3 bases and the J gene lost 3 bases, with 15 bases spanning the gap. This CDR3 comprises 15 residues. Here the CDR3 DNA reads TGTGCCAGCAGCTTTTCTCAGGGGAAGAGCTACGAGCAGTACTTC. The encoded protein is CASSFSQGKSYEQYF. Drawing the rest from reference TRBV11-2 and TRBJ2-7, the complete variable domain is EAGVAQSPRYKIIEKRQSVAFWCNPISGHATLYWYQQILGQGPKLLIQFQNNGVVDDSQLPKDRFSAERLKGVDSTLKIQPAKLEDSAVYLCASSFSQGKSYEQYFGPGTRLTVT.